This T cell receptor (beta chain) was documented in a study of post-analysis software for immune sequencing data. Unique molecular identifiers featured in each of the TCR beta cDNA libraries. Via MiXCR, TCRdb re-called the PCR reads, giving one row per CDR3 protein. Of 430,000 or so distinct CDR3 sequences listed, approximately 42% are singletons. Germline CDR1 reads MGHRA; CDR2 reads YSYEKL. V was clipped by 1 base and J by 4 bases, with 13 bases between them. The CDR3 contains 15 residues. This clonotype was counted a few times. Its specificity is not known. Study observations and caveats: Elevated frequency relative to controls characterized four to six TRBV segments in patients, TRBV5-6, TRBV5-1 and TRBV20-1 among them.

The source material was blood. V usage is TRBV4-1 and J usage is TRBJ1-2, with D unclear. This receptor was taken from a girl aged 2-10 years with multiple sclerosis. The CDR3 sequence: CASSQAKPQVYGYTF. CDR3 in DNA: TGCGCCAGCAGCCAAGCGAAGCCGCAGGTCTATGGCTACACCTTC.